This T cell receptor (beta chain) emerged from a study of OX40 agonist ivuxolimab in advanced cancers. The table came from immunoSEQ multiplex PCR; TCRdb's copy has only in-frame clones and leaves some out. The repertoire holds just over 90,000 clones, with approximately 94% as singletons. V was pared by 0 bases and J by 5 bases, with 14 bases between. This CDR3 is built from 15 residues. CDR1 SGHNT and CDR2 YYREEE come from the germline V gene (reference sequence). Points from the study as a whole: The antigens recognized by the expanded peripheral T cells, that is their antigen specificity, were not determined.

Of note for this clone: Antigen unknown.

The chain combines TRBV5-4 with TRBJ1-1; a weak D match, TRBD1 (6 bases). Sequencing used CD4+ or CD8+ T cells sorted from blood, obtained in a trial of the OX40 agonist ivuxolimab. The TCR was taken from an adult with an advanced solid tumor such as melanoma, head and neck, liver or kidney cancer. Here the CDR3 reads CASSLDRVVDTEAFF. CDR3 nucleotide sequence: TGTGCCAGCAGCTTGGACAGGGTGGTTGATACTGAAGCTTTCTTT.